This TCR beta chain is drawn from a study of identical twins. Study-level results: The degree of excess twin sharing was weaker in beta out-of-frame sequences.

As regards this clonotype: What it binds is unknown.

Trimming stripped 3 bases from V and 7 bases from J, with 8 bases between. Per the germline V gene, CDR1 is SGHKS and CDR2 is YYEKEE (reference sequence). The CDR3 sequence is 13 residues long. One entry per CDR3 protein results from TCRdb running MiXCR on the 5' RACE reads. The sample carries roughly 1,500,000 distinct CDR3 sequences, about 32% recorded once. The sequencing input was cord blood. The chain couples TRBV5-5 to TRBJ1-6; D call uncertain. The receptor was isolated from a newborn girl in good health. CDR3 protein: CASSSGNNSPLHF. In nucleotides, the CDR3 is TGTGCCAGCAGCTCGGGTAACAATTCACCCCTCCACTTT.